These 29 T cell receptor beta chains came from one sample sequenced in a study of T cells after posttransplantation cyclophosphamide. The data were produced by immunoSEQ multiplex PCR, yet TCRdb's version contains in-frame clones alone and is incomplete. The data show 20,000 to 25,000 clones, with 75% to 90% seen just once and around 2% held by the top ten. Control samples came 1 year after myeloablative marrow transplants with methotrexate plus calcineurin inhibitor. This material consisted of PBMCs, taken about 350 days after allogeneic stem cell transplant with calcineurin inhibitor and methotrexate. The receptors derive from a female patient aged 30 to 40 who received an allogeneic stem cell transplant from an unrelated donor, was CMV-positive, and had acute and chronic GVHD. The graft donor may have contributed some T cells.

The chain uses TRBV6-5 and TRBJ2-7; D perhaps matches TRBD1 (5 bases). Trimming took off 5 bases at V and 2 bases at J, with 7 bases between the two ends. Germline V lookup: CDR1 MNHEY, CDR2 SVGAGI. The CDR3 has 12 residues. The CDR3 here is CASSEGAYEQYV. The CDR3, as DNA: TGTGCCAGCAGTGAAGGGGCCTACGAGCAGTACGTC.

The chain uses TRBV11-2 and TRBJ1-6, with D perhaps TRBD1 (5 bases). CDR1 SGHAT and CDR2 FQNNGV come from the germline V gene. This CDR3 has 14 residues. With 3 bases removed from V and 14 bases from J, the gap between germline ends came to 17 bases. The CDR3 loop is CASSLGEPSGALHF. The CDR3 bases are TGTGCCAGCAGCTTGGGGGAGCCCTCGGGGGCCCTCCACTTT.

This clone was recorded once. This rearrangement joins TRBV6-5 to TRBJ2-2; possibly TRBD1 for D (5 bases). Germline CDR1 and CDR2: MNHEY and SVGAGI. The CDR3 runs 14 residues. Trimming removed 5 bases from V and 3 bases from J, with 10 bases in between. CDR3 nucleotide sequence: TGTGCCAGCAGTCAGGGAAGGGACACCGGGGAGCTGTTTTTT. The encoded protein is CASSQGRDTGELFF.

The J gene is TRBJ1-6, the V gene TRBV2, with 8 bases that match TRBD1. Germline CDR1 SNHLY, CDR2 FYNNEI. This CDR3 region has 13 residues. Losses at the gene ends were 11 bases for V and 9 bases for J; bases not matched to a gene: 9. This CDR3 is CASQRDRFSPLHF. The CDR3 bases are TGTGCCTCACAGCGGGACAGGTTTTCACCCCTCCACTTT.

The V gene is TRBV21-1, the J gene TRBJ2-1; the table gives TRBD1 as D, unverified against the DNA. TRBV21-1 is a documented pseudogene. The CDR3 contains 15 residues. The CDR3, as DNA: TGTGCCGGGGCCTTGACAGTCGTAGCTCACAATGAGCAGTTCTTC. As protein: CAGALTVVAHNEQFF.

This clone has only one observation. V usage is TRBV5-4 and J usage is TRBJ2-7; 10 bases line up with TRBD2. This CDR3 comprises 14 residues. Trimming at V came to 3 bases and at J to 4 bases, leaving 4 bases not matched to a gene. In germline, CDR1 is SGHNT, CDR2 YYREEE (reference sequence). The CDR3 here is CASSSGLAEYEQYV. The CDR3 nucleotides read TGTGCCAGCAGCTCCGGACTAGCGGAGTACGAGCAGTACGTC.

CDR3 nucleotides: TGTGCCAGCAGCTTAGGAGACAGGGTTAGGAGCCGCGAGCAGTTCTTC. Its protein is CASSLGDRVRSREQFF. The gene calls are TRBV13 and TRBJ2-1, with TRBD1 identical over 7 bases. Germline V lookup: CDR1 PRHDT, CDR2 FYEKMQ (reference sequence). After removal of 0 bases from V and 10 bases from J, the junction contained 12 bases not matched to a gene. The CDR3 totals 16 residues.

This chain uses TRBV10-3 with TRBJ2-3; 8 bases map to TRBD1. V trimming: 4 bases; J trimming: 2 bases; junction bases outside the gene matches: 8. The CDR3 contains 16 residues. From germline, CDR1 is ENHRY and CDR2 SYGVKD. Written as DNA, the CDR3 is TGTGCCATCAGTGGGGGACAGGCGGGGTACACAGATACGCAGTATTTT. Protein: CAISGGQAGYTDTQYF.

The chain recombines TRBV7-2 with TRBJ2-7; tentatively, D is TRBD2 (6 bases). The CDR3 has 14 amino acids. The germline CDR1 and CDR2 sequences are SGHTA and FQGNSA. Trimming shortened V by 6 bases and J by 1 base, and 13 bases separated the two germline ends. The CDR3 nucleotides read TGTGCCAGCAGACAAATCGGGACTTCCTACGAGCAGTACTTC. This sequence encodes CASRQIGTSYEQYF.

This chain uses TRBV4-2 with TRBJ2-1, with 12 bases aligning to TRBD2. Germline CDR1 LGHNA, CDR2 YNFKEQ. The CDR3 has 16 amino acids. J gave up 2 bases and V 1 base, and 0 bases lay outside the gene matches. This CDR3 reads CASSQGTSGTYNEQFF. The CDR3 DNA sequence: TGTGCCAGCAGCCAAGGGACTAGCGGGACCTACAATGAGCAGTTCTTC.

This clone was observed once. For the CDR3, the DNA is TGCGCCAGCAGCCTCCTGCCTGGGACAGGGGGCGCAAGGGGTGAAAAACTGTTTTTT. Its translation: CASSLLPGTGGARGEKLFF. The rearrangement links TRBV4-3 to TRBJ1-4; 12 bases map to TRBD1. J was trimmed by 7 bases and V by 4 bases; bases with no gene match: 16. The CDR3 spans 19 residues. Germline-derived CDR1 and CDR2 are LGHNA and YSLEER.

The chain recombines TRBV27 with TRBJ2-3; TRBD2 matches at 9 bases. Germline trimming cut 7 bases from V and 8 bases from J; bases unmatched to any gene: 13. This CDR3 has 15 amino acids. Per the germline V gene, CDR1 is MNHEY and CDR2 is SMNVEV (reference sequence). CDR3 coding DNA: TGTGCCAGCACCCTGACGAGCGGGAGGTCGGGTACGCAGTATTTT. It is translated as CASTLTSGRSGTQYF.

J is TRBJ2-2 and V is TRBV9; D unresolved. The CDR3 is 14 amino acids. Looked up from germline, CDR1 is SGDLS and CDR2 is YYNGEE. V was trimmed by 0 bases and J by 4 bases, leaving 7 bases between them. This chain's CDR3 is CASSVVPGTGELFF. In DNA, the CDR3 is TGTGCCAGCAGCGTAGTCCCAGGCACCGGGGAGCTGTTTTTT.

This chain uses TRBV27 with TRBJ2-1; TRBD2 matches 9 bases. The germline gives CDR1 MNHEY, CDR2 SMNVEV (reference sequence). The V segment lost 4 bases and the J segment 8 bases; nucleotides outside the gene matches: 9. The CDR3 consists of 15 residues. This chain's CDR3 is CASSSRGRARDEQFF. CDR3 coding DNA: TGTGCCAGCAGTTCGCGCGGGAGGGCCAGGGATGAGCAGTTCTTC.

This clone was seen once. The CDR3 protein is CASSFKAGGEKLFF. As DNA, the CDR3 is TGTGCCAGCAGCTTCAAAGCGGGGGGTGAAAAACTGTTTTTT. The V and J genes are TRBV7-2 and TRBJ1-4; possibly TRBD1 for D (5 bases). Trimming pared 3 bases from V and 7 bases from J, leaving 12 bases between. This CDR3 is 14 amino acids long. CDR1 is SGHTA and CDR2 is FQGNSA in the germline V gene. The full variable domain, completed using reference TRBV7-2 and TRBJ1-4, is GAGVSQSPSNKVTEKGKDVELRCDPISGHTALYWYRQSLGQGLEFLIYFQGNSAPDKSGLPSDRFSAERTGGSVSTLTIQRTQQEDSAVYLCASSFKAGGEKLFFGSGTQLSVL.

CDR3 sequence: CASARPPATGYGISNEKLFF. CDR3 DNA: TGTGCTAGTGCCCGCCCACCCGCGACAGGTTACGGGATTTCTAATGAAAAACTGTTTTTT. The chain couples TRBV12-5 to TRBJ1-4; D might be TRBD1 (6 bases). Germline V lookup: CDR1 LGHNT, CDR2 FRNRAP. The ends were cut back, 7 bases at V and 3 bases at J, with 30 bases in the middle. This CDR3 has 20 amino acids.

The genes are TRBV4-2 and TRBJ2-1, with 7 bases fitting TRBD2. This CDR3 region has 17 residues. V trimming: 0 bases; J trimming: 8 bases; junction bases outside the gene matches: 13. CDR1 and CDR2 from the germline V gene are LGHNA and YNFKEQ. The CDR3 spells CASSQDELGGRGDEQFF. The CDR3 bases are TGTGCCAGCAGCCAAGATGAGTTGGGCGGGAGAGGTGATGAGCAGTTCTTC.

The V call is TRBV5-4, the J call TRBJ2-2, with TRBD1 matching over 7 bases. The trim removed 0 bases at V and 6 bases at J, leaving 5 bases unmatched. This CDR3 region has 15 residues. Germline V gene lookup returns CDR1 SGHNT and CDR2 YYREEE (reference sequence). The CDR3 region has the DNA TGTGCCAGCAGCTTGGGACAGGGTGTGTCCGGGGAGCTGTTTTTT. It encodes CASSLGQGVSGELFF.

V is TRBV12-5 and J is TRBJ2-3; D is perhaps TRBD2 (6 bases). The CDR3 contains 13 residues. V dropped 3 bases and J dropped 8 bases, with 12 bases sitting between them. Germline CDR1 LGHNT, CDR2 FRNRAP. CDR3 residues: CASGLLTSRTQYF. CDR3 in DNA: TGTGCTAGTGGTTTACTCACTAGCCGTACGCAGTATTTT.

The chain employs TRBV2 and TRBJ2-5; 8 bases fit TRBD1. CDR1 SNHLY and CDR2 FYNNEI come from the germline V gene. This CDR3 contains 14 residues. The ends lost 6 bases at V and 4 bases at J; junction bases unmatched: 7. CDR3 region: CASREDRVLETQYF. CDR3 nucleotide sequence: TGTGCCAGCAGGGAGGACAGGGTGCTAGAGACCCAGTACTTC.

This chain uses TRBV27 with TRBJ2-2; D is possibly TRBD2 (6 bases). Germline values: CDR1 MNHEY, CDR2 SMNVEV (reference sequence). Trimming removed 8 bases from V and 0 bases from J, with 7 bases in between. CDR3 length: 13 amino acids. The CDR3 loop reads CASGRSNTGELFF. The CDR3, as DNA: TGTGCCAGCGGGAGGTCGAACACCGGGGAGCTGTTTTTT.

This chain uses TRBV6-1 with TRBJ1-3; D gene unclear. Germline V lookup: CDR1 MNHNS, CDR2 SASEGT. V lost 0 bases to trimming and J lost 2 bases, with 8 bases between them. The CDR3 loop spans 15 amino acids. The CDR3 sequence is CASSEASVAGNTIYF. CDR3 nucleotide sequence: TGTGCCAGCAGTGAAGCATCGGTAGCTGGAAACACCATATATTTT.

V and J are TRBV18 and TRBJ1-1; D is unresolved. The CDR3 runs 13 residues. The germline V gene encodes CDR1 KGHSH and CDR2 LQKENI. The ends were cut back, 6 bases at V and 1 base at J, with 9 bases in the middle. This CDR3 is CASSPDTNTEAFF. In DNA, the CDR3 is TGTGCCAGCTCCCCCGACACGAACACTGAAGCTTTCTTT. The full variable domain, its missing parts supplied by reference TRBV18 and TRBJ1-1, is NAGVMQNPRHLVRRRGQEARLRCSPMKGHSHVYWYRQLPEEGLKFMVYLQKENIIDESGMPKERFSAEFPKEGPSILRIQQVVRGDSAAYFCASSPDTNTEAFFGQGTRLTVV.

This rearrangement joins TRBV2 to TRBJ2-2; 7 bases align to TRBD1. The germline V gene has CDR1 SNHLY and CDR2 FYNNEI. Trimming at V came to 8 bases and at J to 11 bases, leaving 8 bases not matched to a gene. This CDR3 contains 12 residues. CDR3 in DNA: TGTGCCAGCGCCGGGACAGAGATTGAGCTGTTTTTT. It codes for CASAGTEIELFF.

The chain uses TRBV11-2 and TRBJ2-4, with a tentative D call TRBD2 (6 bases). Germline V gives CDR1 SGHAT, CDR2 FQNNGV. The length of the CDR3 is 18 residues. Deletions cut 5 bases from V and 2 bases from J, with 22 bases between. The CDR3 spells CASSLAGGWGITKNIQYF. The CDR3 DNA reads TGTGCCAGCAGCCTTGCCGGGGGATGGGGTATTACCAAAAACATTCAGTACTTC.

Notes on this clone: In the same sample, other DNA sequences code for this CDR3. The chain joins TRBV12-5 to TRBJ1-5; D is unresolved. The length of the CDR3 is 17 residues. Germline V CDR1 and CDR2: LGHNT, FRNRAP. V shed 2 bases and J shed 5 bases, with 19 bases lying between them. The CDR3 loop reads CASGLFIRGRGYQPQHF. The CDR3 coding sequence is TGTGCTAGTGGTTTGTTTATCCGGGGTAGAGGGTATCAGCCCCAGCATTTT. The full variable domain, with the rest looked up from reference TRBV12-5 and TRBJ1-5, is DARVTQTPRHKVTEMGQEVTMRCQPILGHNTVFWYRQTMMQGLELLAYFRNRAPLDDSGMPKDRFSAEMPDATLATLKIQPSEPRDSAVYFCASGLFIRGRGYQPQHFGDGTRLSIL.

The chain has TRBV5-4 and TRBJ2-3, with D maybe TRBD1 (6 bases). V was pared by 4 bases and J by 2 bases, with 14 bases between. Germline V gives CDR1 SGHNT, CDR2 YYREEE (reference sequence). The CDR3 spans 15 residues. CDR3 sequence reads: CASSVNDRLTDTQYF. The CDR3 nucleotides read TGTGCCAGCAGCGTCAACGACAGGCTCACAGATACGCAGTATTTT.

The chain recombines TRBV7-3 with TRBJ2-5; 8 bases agree with TRBD2. The J call is in doubt because the DNA end fits TRBJ2-7 better. The CDR3 spans 18 residues. CDR1 is SGHTA, CDR2 FQGTGA, per germline. In nucleotides, the CDR3 is TGTGCCAGCAGCCTGGCTGGGGGTAGCGGGATTCACTCCTACGAGCAGTACTTC. It codes for CASSLAGGSGIHSYEQYF.

This clone was seen more than once but under ten times. The V call is TRBV6-6, the J call TRBJ2-7; 7 nucleotides line up with TRBD2. This CDR3 contains 12 residues. The germline gives CDR1 MNHNY, CDR2 SVGAGI (reference sequence). V lost 8 bases, J lost 0 bases, and 1 base stayed unmatched. The DNA for the CDR3 is TGTGCCAGCGGGAGGGGCTCCTACGAGCAGTACTTC. Protein product: CASGRGSYEQYF.